These T cell receptor beta chains were read from a single sample in a study of blood T cell repertoires in COVID-19. The table came from immunoSEQ multiplex PCR; TCRdb's copy has only in-frame clones and leaves some out. The sample comprises over 70,000 clones, around 80% of which are singletons, and around 9.3% rests with the top ten. Material: peripheral blood. Receptors originate from a man aged 60 to 69 with acute or convalescent COVID-19. Both conserved end residues are part of each CDR3. A D gene is named only where the DNA matches it firmly. A clone size is listed for some rows: how often the clone was seen (once, few, many), or a class if it is expanded.

cdr3_nt	cdr3_aa	v_call	clone_size	d_call	j_call
TGCGCCAGCAGCCAAGGGAGGGGGCCTGGCGAGCAGTACTTC	CASSQGRGPGEQYF	TRBV4-1	-	-	TRBJ2-7
TGTGCCAGCAGGCCATCCGGGACTAGCTACGAGCAGTACTTC	CASRPSGTSYEQYF	TRBV28	-	TRBD2	TRBJ2-7
TGCGCCAGCAGCAGAGGACAGGAAATAGAGACCCAGTACTTC	CASSRGQEIETQYF	TRBV4-3	once	TRBD1	TRBJ2-5
TGCAGCGTATTCGACAGGGGCCTCTCCTATGGCTACACCTTC	CSVFDRGLSYGYTF	TRBV29-1	-	TRBD1	TRBJ1-2
TGTGCCACCAGCAGAGACAGCGGGGAGACCCAGTACTTC	CATSRDSGETQYF	TRBV15	-	-	TRBJ2-5
TGTGCCAGCAGACGGACTAGCGGGGGGCTCACAGATACGCAGTATTTT	CASRRTSGGLTDTQYF	TRBV3-1/TRBV3-2	-	TRBD2	TRBJ2-3
TGCGCCAGCAGCCCGGACAGGGGCTATGGCTACACCTTC	CASSPDRGYGYTF	TRBV5-1	-	TRBD1	TRBJ1-2
TGTGCCAGCTCAGAGGGGGTCAATACCTACGAGCAGTACTTC	CASSEGVNTYEQYF	TRBV18	few	-	TRBJ2-7
TGTGCCAGCTCACAGGGGAGTGGGGGGAATTCACCCCTCCACTTT	CASSQGSGGNSPLHF	TRBV18	-	-	TRBJ1-6
TGTGCCAGCAGTGAGGTTTTAGGAGCAACTAATGAAAAACTGTTTTTT	CASSEVLGATNEKLFF	TRBV2	-	-	TRBJ1-4
TGTGCCAGCAGCTTAGGGGGACAGGGGGTAGCTAACTATGGCTACACCTTC	CASSLGGQGVANYGYTF	TRBV7-2	-	TRBD1	TRBJ1-2
TGTGCCAGCCGCAAGTGGAGGACTAATGAAAAACTGTTTTTT	CASRKWRTNEKLFF	TRBV27	-	-	TRBJ1-4
TGTGCCACCAGCAGAGAGGGCAGTCAAGAGACCCAGTACTTC	CATSREGSQETQYF	TRBV15	few	-	TRBJ2-5
TGTGCCAGCAGCTTGGCCCCTGGGCAGGGCACCGGGGAGCTGTTTTTT	CASSLAPGQGTGELFF	TRBV5-4	-	-	TRBJ2-2
TGTGCCAGCAGCTTAGCCCCTAGCTATGGCTACACCTTC	CASSLAPSYGYTF	TRBV7-9	-	-	TRBJ1-2
TGTGCCAGCAGCTCTAACCCTCTGGGATCCGGGGGTTGCAATCAGCCCCAGCATTTT	CASSSNPLGSGGCNQPQHF	TRBV11-3	-	-	TRBJ1-5
TGTGCCAGCAGCCCTGAGGGGGTTCAAGAGACCCAGTACTTC	CASSPEGVQETQYF	TRBV7-2	-	-	TRBJ2-5
TGTGCCTCGCGGAACAGGCCAAACTCCTACGAGCAGTACTTC	CASRNRPNSYEQYF	TRBV6-5	few	-	TRBJ2-7
TGCAGCGTTGTATTTAGAACAGGGCCTGATCAGCCCCAGCATTTT	CSVVFRTGPDQPQHF	TRBV29-1	-	-	TRBJ1-5
TGTGCCAGCGCCCCATTGGGCGGGGGCGAAGGAGATACGCAGTATTTT	CASAPLGGGEGDTQYF	TRBV18	-	-	TRBJ2-3
TGTGCCACCAGTGGTGGGGGGACGGAGACCCAGTACTTC	CATSGGGTETQYF	TRBV24-1	-	-	TRBJ2-5
TGTGCCAGCAGCGTCAATCAGGAGGAGCTGTTTTTT	CASSVNQEELFF	TRBV9	many	-	TRBJ2-2
TGTGCCAGCAGCGGGTCGGGACAGGGGGCAGGCTATGGCTACACCTTC	CASSGSGQGAGYGYTF	TRBV9	-	TRBD1	TRBJ1-2
TGTGCCACCAGGACAGGTTCTGGAAACACCATATATTTT	CATRTGSGNTIYF	TRBV15	-	-	TRBJ1-3
TGCGCCAGCAGCCCCGACGGGGGATCGCACACTGAAGCTTTCTTT	CASSPDGGSHTEAFF	TRBV5-1	few	-	TRBJ1-1
TGTGCCATCAGTGAGGGTCGGCAGGTTGGGAATGAAAAACTGTTTTTT	CAISEGRQVGNEKLFF	TRBV10-3	-	-	TRBJ1-4
TGTGCCTGGAGTATGTGGGGGGACTATGGCTACACCTTC	CAWSMWGDYGYTF	TRBV30	-	-	TRBJ1-2
TGTGCCAGCTCTCGCGGGGTAAATGAGCAGTTCTTC	CASSRGVNEQFF	TRBV3-1/TRBV3-2	-	-	TRBJ2-1